The 27 T cell receptor beta chains below all came from one sample that was sequenced in a study of identical twins. From the 5' RACE reads, TCRdb called clonotypes with MiXCR, one entry per CDR3 protein. The repertoire has 200,000 to 300,000 distinct CDR3 sequences, about 10% of them found once; the top ten carry roughly 10%. The specimen was memory T cells sorted from blood. The receptors stem from a man in his fifties or sixties in good health.

This clonotype came up a few times. This rearrangement joins TRBV20-1 to TRBJ2-7; D may correspond to TRBD1 or TRBD2 (5 bases each). The CDR3 consists of 14 residues. The V end was cut by 4 bases, the J end by 4 bases, with 17 bases between. Germline assignment: CDR1 DFQATT and CDR2 SNEGSKA (reference sequence). The CDR3 region is CSAIRRDRLYEQYF. The CDR3 nucleotides are TGCAGTGCTATTCGCCGGGACCGATTATACGAGCAGTACTTC.

This clonotype was picked up many times. V and J are TRBV5-1 and TRBJ2-1, with D hard to call. In germline, CDR1 is SGHRS, CDR2 YFSETQ. There are 12 residues in the CDR3. V lost 7 bases to trimming and J lost 8 bases, with 13 bases between them. CDR3 coding DNA: TGCGCCAGCTGGGGTGGTCCGGATGAGCAGTTCTTC. Translating gives CASWGGPDEQFF.

The V gene is TRBV29-1, the J gene TRBJ1-2; D possibly corresponds to TRBD1 (6 bases). Germline CDR1 SQVTM, CDR2 ANQGSEA. Trimming left V 0 bases short and J 1 base short, with 12 bases between. The CDR3 is 15 amino acids. The CDR3 sequence: CSVEDPRGDNYGYTF. Written as DNA, the CDR3 is TGCAGCGTTGAAGATCCCAGGGGAGATAACTATGGCTACACCTTC. The variable domain in full, with the rest retrieved from reference TRBV29-1 and TRBJ1-2, is SAVISQKPSRDICQRGTSLTIQCQVDSQVTMMFWYRQQPGQSLTLIATANQGSEATYESGFVIDKFPISRPNLTFSTLTVSNMSPEDSSIYLCSVEDPRGDNYGYTFGSGTRLTVV.

CDR3 sequence: CASSQRSFYGYTF. In DNA form, the CDR3 reads TGTGCCAGCAGCCAGCGCAGCTTCTATGGCTACACCTTC. The chain combines TRBV3-1 with TRBJ1-2; D not resolved. The CDR3 runs 13 residues. Trimming cost V 3 bases and J 4 bases, with 9 bases left between them. The germline CDR1 and CDR2 sequences are LGHDT and YNNKEL (reference sequence).

This clonotype was counted a few times. The V and J genes are TRBV29-1 and TRBJ2-7, with TRBD2 matching over 7 bases. Germline values: CDR1 SQVTM, CDR2 ANQGSEA. With 0 bases clipped from V and 3 bases from J, the junction kept 14 bases outside the gene matches. The CDR3 covers 17 residues. The CDR3 coding sequence is TGCAGCGTTGAAGATCGATCACTTGGGGGGGGGAACTACGAGCAGTACTTC. Amino acid sequence: CSVEDRSLGGGNYEQYF.

Many counts were recorded for this clonotype. The chain couples TRBV2 to TRBJ2-2; 9 positions match TRBD2. Trimming cost V 7 bases and J 0 bases; bases outside gene matches: 3. The CDR3 is 15 amino acids. CDR1 and CDR2 from the germline V gene are SNHLY and FYNNEI. In nucleotides, the CDR3 is TGTGCCAGCAAAAGGACTAGCGCGAACACCGGGGAGCTGTTTTTT. Encoded protein: CASKRTSANTGELFF.

This clonotype came up a few times. The CDR3 region is CASSQDRVGYEQYF. DNA for the CDR3: TGCGCCAGCAGCCAAGATCGCGTAGGCTACGAGCAGTACTTC. The chain combines TRBV4-3 with TRBJ2-7; D remains unclear. Per germline, CDR1 LGHNA and CDR2 YSLEER. CDR3 size: 14 residues. The ends were cut back, 0 bases at V and 3 bases at J, with 9 bases in the middle.

This clonotype was observed once. J is TRBJ2-7 and V is TRBV6-1, with D possibly called TRBD1 or TRBD2 (6 bases each). V lost 3 bases and J 9 bases, leaving 18 bases between the germline ends. This CDR3 comprises 14 residues. Germline assignment: CDR1 MNHNS and CDR2 SASEGT. The CDR3 spells CASSDEGGGCAQYF. In nucleotides, the CDR3 is TGTGCCAGCAGTGATGAGGGGGGCGGGTGCGCGCAGTACTTC.

This clonotype was found many times. The V call is TRBV3-1, the J call TRBJ2-1; D is unclear. The V end was cut by 0 bases, the J end by 5 bases, with 14 bases between. This CDR3 has 16 residues. Per germline, CDR1 LGHDT and CDR2 YNNKEL (reference sequence). As DNA, the CDR3 is TGTGCCAGCAGCCAAGAACTGGGCTACCAAAACAATGAGCAGTTCTTC. This gives the protein CASSQELGYQNNEQFF.

Many counts were recorded for this clonotype. The rearrangement uses TRBV20-1 and TRBJ2-7; unclear D gene. V was shortened by 3 bases and J by 0 bases, with 9 bases between the two germline ends. In germline, CDR1 is DFQATT, CDR2 SNEGSKA (reference sequence). CDR3 length equals 13 residues. The CDR3 reads CSASSLVSYEQYF. CDR3 in DNA: TGCAGTGCTAGTAGCCTAGTCTCCTACGAGCAGTACTTC.

This clonotype has ten or more counts. The CDR3 sequence: CASSLGTSGSSEQFF. The CDR3 DNA follows: TGTGCCAGCAGCTTAGGGACTAGCGGGAGTAGTGAGCAGTTCTTC. The genes are TRBV7-3 and TRBJ2-1; 14 bases agree with TRBD2. The CDR3 runs 15 residues. With V trimmed by 2 bases and J by 9 bases, 3 bases remained unmatched. Germline V gives CDR1 SGHTA, CDR2 FQGTGA.

This sequence joins TRBV18 and TRBJ1-2; D is unclear. V was clipped by 1 base and J by 7 bases, with 13 bases between them. Germline assignment: CDR1 KGHSH and CDR2 LQKENI. The CDR3 contains 14 residues. The CDR3 DNA follows: TGTGCCAGCTCACCACAAAACCAGGCGTCTGGCTACACCTTC. Translated, it gives CASSPQNQASGYTF. Full variable domain (remainder filled in from reference TRBV18 and TRBJ1-2): NAGVMQNPRHLVRRRGQEARLRCSPMKGHSHVYWYRQLPEEGLKFMVYLQKENIIDESGMPKERFSAEFPKEGPSILRIQQVVRGDSAAYFCASSPQNQASGYTFGSGTRLTVV.

This clonotype was detected a few times. This chain links TRBV7-8 with TRBJ1-5, with TRBD1 matching 7 bases. The CDR3 extends over 18 amino acids. The ends lost 5 bases at V and 2 bases at J; junction bases unmatched: 15. Germline CDR1 is SGHVS and CDR2 is FQNEAQ. CDR3 amino acids: CASSNTRPRGRRNQPQHF. CDR3 DNA sequence: TGTGCCAGCAGCAATACGCGTCCCAGGGGGAGACGCAATCAGCCCCAGCATTTT.

This clonotype was counted many times. The chain links TRBV4-3 to TRBJ1-4; TRBD1 matches 8 bases. V dropped 1 base and J dropped 8; count of bases not matched to a gene: 6. Germline CDR1 is LGHNA and CDR2 is YSLEER. The CDR3 is 15 residues long. The CDR3 here is CASSQVRQGREKLFF. The CDR3 coding sequence is TGCGCCAGCAGCCAAGTTCGACAGGGGCGGGAAAAACTGTTTTTT.

This clonotype turned up a few times. The chain has TRBV6-1 and TRBJ1-2; a possible D gene is TRBD1 (5 bases). V was shortened by 6 bases and J by 4 bases, with 15 bases between the two germline ends. Germline CDR1 and CDR2: MNHNS and SASEGT. The CDR3 covers 14 residues. CDR3 sequence (DNA): TGTGCCAGCAGGGGTCCGCAGGGTGGCTATGGCTACACCTTC. This encodes CASRGPQGGYGYTF.

This clonotype was detected ten times or more. J is TRBJ1-5 and V is TRBV6-1; 7 bases are a match to TRBD1. CDR3 length: 15 residues. From germline, CDR1 is MNHNS and CDR2 SASEGT. V was clipped by 5 bases and J by 3 bases; unmatched bases: 7. CDR3 nucleotides: TGTGCCAGCAGTCAGAGGGGGCGGGACAATCAGCCCCAGCATTTT. Translating gives CASSQRGRDNQPQHF.

This clonotype showed up just a few times. The genes are TRBV18 and TRBJ1-5; TRBD1 matches 8 bases. Germline-derived CDR1 and CDR2 are KGHSH and LQKENI. The V and J ends lost 2 bases and 1 base, in that order; junction bases with no gene match: 10. The CDR3 consists of 18 residues. The CDR3 coding sequence is TGTGCCAGCTCACCAAGGGGGACAGGCGGATGGAGCAATCAGCCCCAGCATTTT. Protein sequence: CASSPRGTGGWSNQPQHF.

This clonotype showed up many times. The chain joins TRBV4-3 to TRBJ2-3; no firm D call. The CDR3 is 14 residues long. Germline lookup yields CDR1 LGHNA and CDR2 YSLEER. Trimming shortened V by 0 bases and J by 1 base, and 5 bases separated the two germline ends. The CDR3 protein is CASSQDVRTDTQYF. CDR3 in DNA: TGCGCCAGCAGCCAAGATGTCCGCACAGATACGCAGTATTTT.

This clonotype has at least ten counts. The CDR3 coding sequence is TGTGCCAGCAGTCCAGACGGGTCAGGACAAGAGACCCAGTACTTC. Translating gives CASSPDGSGQETQYF. V and J are TRBV12-3 or TRBV12-4 and TRBJ2-5; D is unclear. V was shortened by 5 bases and J by 2 bases, with 15 bases between the two germline ends. The CDR3 length is 15 residues.

This clonotype has a count of ten or more. This chain links TRBV11-3 with TRBJ2-1, with a possible D match to TRBD2 (5 bases). Germline V gene data show CDR1 as SGHNT and CDR2 as YENEEA. Trimming took 8 bases from V and 9 from J, leaving 17 bases between them. This CDR3 is built from 13 residues. DNA of the CDR3: TGTGCCAGCTCCCTAGCAAGGGATCTTGAGCAGTTCTTC. Its translation is CASSLARDLEQFF.

Ten or more counts support this clonotype. This chain joins TRBV5-5 and TRBJ2-5; the D gene is possibly TRBD2 (5 bases). The CDR3 loop spans 14 amino acids. Germline V gene sequence: CDR1 SGHKS, CDR2 YYEKEE (reference sequence). Trimming pared 3 bases from V and 3 bases from J, leaving 12 bases between. CDR3 residues: CASSSTTREETQYF. In DNA form, the CDR3 reads TGTGCCAGCAGCTCGACTACGCGAGAAGAGACCCAGTACTTC.

In this sample, this clonotype turned up many times. The chain joins TRBV5-6 to TRBJ2-5; a possible D gene is TRBD2 (5 bases). The V end was cut by 0 bases, the J end by 7 bases, with 28 bases between. Germline-derived CDR1 and CDR2 are SGHDT and YYEEEE. The CDR3 spans 19 residues. DNA for the CDR3: TGTGCCAGCAGCTTGGTCCCGTCCCAGGTTTCTGGGAGAGGAGCGACCCAGTACTTC. It specifies CASSLVPSQVSGRGATQYF.

This chain uses TRBV28 with TRBJ2-3; D is possibly TRBD2 (6 bases). V lost 4 bases to trimming and J lost 1 base, with 15 bases between them. This CDR3 has 16 amino acids. CDR1 is MDHEN and CDR2 is SYDVKM in the germline V gene. The CDR3 nucleotides are TGTGCCAGCAGTTCGCCCATTGAGCGGGGCACAGATACGCAGTATTTT. As protein: CASSSPIERGTDTQYF.

In this sample, this clonotype turned up a few times. The chain recombines TRBV20-1 with TRBJ2-2; TRBD1 agrees at 9 bases. The CDR3 covers 15 residues. Germline V gene lookup returns CDR1 DFQATT and CDR2 SNEGSKA (reference sequence). With V trimmed by 3 bases and J by 2 bases, 4 bases remained unmatched. CDR3 residues: CSARRTGDNTGELFF. The CDR3 bases are TGCAGTGCTAGGCGGACAGGGGATAACACCGGGGAGCTGTTTTTT.

The V and J genes are TRBV7-2 and TRBJ2-5, with TRBD2 matching 9 bases. This CDR3 spans 16 amino acids. The V and J ends lost 5 bases and 5 bases, in that order; junction bases with no gene match: 12. Per germline, CDR1 SGHTA and CDR2 FQGNSA. DNA of the CDR3: TGTGCCAGCAGCCCTAGTTGGCGGGGGGGCATGGAGACCCAGTACTTC. It is translated as CASSPSWRGGMETQYF.

This clonotype showed up just a few times. The chain employs TRBV7-2 and TRBJ2-1; no clear D. The germline V gene encodes CDR1 SGHTA and CDR2 FQGNSA. V dropped 0 bases and J dropped 8 bases, with 8 bases sitting between them. The CDR3 has 13 residues. The CDR3 sequence is CASSLAWADEQFF. CDR3 nucleotides: TGTGCCAGCAGCTTAGCTTGGGCCGATGAGCAGTTCTTC.

About this clonotype: Compared with germline, one end of the junction differs, possibly owing to a read error. The chain employs TRBV5-1 and TRBJ2-1, with D hard to call. The CDR3 has 13 residues. In germline, CDR1 is SGHRS, CDR2 YFSETQ. The CDR3 is CASSFSVYSEQFF. The CDR3 DNA follows: TGCGCCAGCAGCTTCTCCGTCTACAGTGAGCAGTTCTTC.